Reported below is one T cell receptor beta chain. Its antigen is unknown. The source of the sample is a study of T cell responses to AZD1222 COVID-19 vaccine. General study findings and limits: Donor demographics were predominantly white British with a female majority; clonal diversity may be underestimated.

The CDR3 has 15 residues. Trimming pared 1 base from V and 1 base from J, leaving 11 bases between. CDR1 is MGHDK, CDR2 SYGVNS, per germline. Sequenced by immunoSEQ multiplex PCR; TCRdb stores in-frame clones only, minus some. The sample gives about 100,000 clones, 91% of which show up once; roughly a fifth is in the top ten. The input for sequencing was peripheral blood, taken on day 0 of AZD1222 vaccination. The V gene is TRBV25-1, the J gene TRBJ2-7; D is possibly TRBD2 (6 bases). This sequence originates from an adult in good health. The CDR3 sequence is CASSELRRGSYEQYF. CDR3 bases: TGTGCCAGCAGTGAATTGCGACGGGGGTCCTACGAGCAGTACTTC.